Listed here are 27 T cell receptor beta chains from one sample, sequenced in a study of cytomegalovirus exposure and HLA in healthy donors. PCR employed 60 Vbeta and 13 Jbeta primers. The table came from immunoSEQ multiplex PCR; TCRdb's copy has only in-frame clones and leaves some out. The sample includes some 130,000 clones, roughly four fifths of them seen just once. Sequencing was performed on PBMCs. These TCRs come from a male donor in good health and CMV-seronegative.

V gene TRBV28 combines with J gene TRBJ2-6; D perhaps matches TRBD2 (5 bases). Germline V CDR1 and CDR2: MDHEN, SYDVKM. V lost 6 bases and J 0 bases, leaving 18 bases between the germline ends. There are 18 residues in the CDR3. The CDR3 DNA reads as TGTGCCAGCAGGGCGCGAGGGATGCAGGCCTCTGGGGCCAACGTCCTGACTTTC. Its protein product is CASRARGMQASGANVLTF.

DNA of the CDR3: TGTGCCATCAGTGAATTCACAGGGGGCGCGAACGGCTACACCTTC. Protein product: CAISEFTGGANGYTF. The chain has TRBV10-3 and TRBJ1-2, with TRBD1 matching over 9 bases. V lost 3 bases and J lost 8; bases outside the gene matches: 10. This CDR3 is 15 amino acids long. CDR1 is ENHRY and CDR2 is SYGVKD in the germline V gene.

This CDR3 reads CASSSPGQGNGYTF. CDR3 in DNA: TGTGCCAGCAGCTCCCCGGGACAGGGGAATGGCTACACCTTC. The genes are TRBV7-2 and TRBJ1-2; 10 bases align to TRBD1. Trimming took 4 bases from V and 6 from J; bases not matched to a gene: 5. CDR3 size: 14 residues. Germline CDR1 and CDR2: SGHTA and FQGNSA.

The J gene is TRBJ1-5, the V gene TRBV2, with D perhaps TRBD1 (5 bases). Germline V gene data show CDR1 as SNHLY and CDR2 as FYNNEI. Trimming pared 6 bases from V and 0 bases from J, leaving 12 bases between. The CDR3 length is 15 residues. CDR3 DNA: TGTGCCAGCAGCGAGGGACTCCTTAGCAATCAGCCCCAGCATTTT. This sequence encodes CASSEGLLSNQPQHF.

This chain's CDR3 is CASRLAGEQYF. In DNA, the CDR3 is TGTGCCAGTAGATTAGCCGGCGAGCAGTACTTC. V gene TRBV19 combines with J gene TRBJ2-7; D ambiguous. The V gene lost 6 bases and the J gene lost 6 bases, with 9 bases spanning the gap. Germline CDR1 is LNHDA and CDR2 is SQIVND (reference sequence). The CDR3 totals 11 residues.

This clone was seen a handful of times. The chain couples TRBV2 to TRBJ2-2; 7 bases match TRBD2. Germline V gene data show CDR1 as SNHLY and CDR2 as FYNNEI. The CDR3 is made up of 15 amino acids. V was clipped by 4 bases and J by 1 base; unmatched bases: 3. The CDR3 DNA is TGTGCCAGCAGTGCCGCTAGCGGGAACACCGGGGAGCTGTTTTTT. Its translation is CASSAASGNTGELFF.

The chain joins TRBV11-2 to TRBJ2-3; TRBD2 aligns across 9 bases. The CDR3 consists of 16 residues. In germline, CDR1 is SGHAT, CDR2 FQNNGV. V lost 4 bases and J lost 6; bases outside the gene matches: 11. The CDR3 DNA reads TGTGCCAGCAGCTCAGCTAGCGGGGCTCGTGGGGATACGCAGTATTTT. Encoded protein: CASSSASGARGDTQYF.

The CDR3 sequence is CASSPGGGSTDTQYF. In nucleotides, the CDR3 is TGTGCCAGCAGCCCCGGCGGGGGTAGCACAGATACGCAGTATTTT. The V gene is TRBV6-1, the J gene TRBJ2-3; 7 positions match TRBD2. Germline lookup yields CDR1 MNHNS and CDR2 SASEGT. The trim removed 6 bases at V and 0 bases at J, leaving 6 bases unmatched. The CDR3 sequence is 15 residues long.

This rearrangement joins TRBV4-1 to TRBJ2-7; 8 nucleotides line up with TRBD2. Germline V lookup: CDR1 MGHRA, CDR2 YSYEKL. This CDR3 has 17 residues. The V and J ends lost 0 bases and 4 bases, in that order; junction bases with no gene match: 11. The CDR3 DNA follows: TGCGCCAGCAGCCAAGAAGTCCCTAGCGGGCGTTTGTACGAGCAGTACTTC. As protein: CASSQEVPSGRLYEQYF.

V is TRBV28 and J is TRBJ1-4; maybe TRBD1 (5 bases). Trimming shortened V by 4 bases and J by 7 bases, and 16 bases separated the two germline ends. Germline V gene data show CDR1 as MDHEN and CDR2 as SYDVKM. This CDR3 contains 15 residues. CDR3 DNA: TGTGCCAGCAGTTCCCAGGGTCCCCGTAGTGAAAAACTGTTTTTT. Amino acids: CASSSQGPRSEKLFF.

V is TRBV14 and J is TRBJ1-2, with 8 bases matching TRBD1. This CDR3 is built from 15 residues. With V trimmed by 0 bases and J by 4 bases, 4 bases remained unmatched. Germline CDR1 reads SGHDN; CDR2 reads FVKESK. The CDR3 nucleotides are TGTGCCAGCAGCCAAGATGCCGGACAGGGCTATGGCTACACCTTC. Its translation: CASSQDAGQGYGYTF.

V is TRBV28 and J is TRBJ1-1, with TRBD1 matching 8 bases. The CDR3 is 11 residues long. Germline V gene lookup returns CDR1 MDHEN and CDR2 SYDVKM. V dropped 7 bases and J dropped 9; count of bases not matched to a gene: 4. CDR3 amino acids: CASMDRAKAFF. In nucleotides, the CDR3 is TGTGCCAGCATGGACAGGGCCAAAGCTTTCTTT. The full variable domain, in which reference TRBV28 and TRBJ1-1 provide the parts outside the CDR3, is DVKVTQSSRYLVKRTGEKVFLECVQDMDHENMFWYRQDPGLGLRLIYFSYDVKMKEKGDIPEGYSVSREKKERFSLILESASTNQTSMYLCASMDRAKAFFGQGTRLTVV.

The chain links TRBV14 to TRBJ2-3; a weak D match, TRBD2 (6 bases). This CDR3 region has 19 residues. Per the germline V gene, CDR1 is SGHDN and CDR2 is FVKESK. V was cut by 1 base and J by 2 bases, with 22 bases left in between. CDR3 in DNA: TGTGCCAGCAGCCAAGCGTTCGGGGGAAGTCGTGGGTACACAGATACGCAGTATTTT. This encodes CASSQAFGGSRGYTDTQYF.

The chain combines TRBV4-3 with TRBJ2-3; 9 bases are a match to TRBD1. The CDR3 is 16 residues long. CDR1 and CDR2 from the germline V gene are LGHNA and YSLEER. J was trimmed by 4 bases and V by 0 bases; bases with no gene match: 5. Here the CDR3 reads CASSQDGRTGADTQYF. CDR3 coding DNA: TGCGCCAGCAGCCAAGATGGGCGGACAGGGGCAGATACGCAGTATTTT.

This clone showed up just once. The gene calls are TRBV9 and TRBJ2-2; 11 positions match TRBD1. V trimming: 4 bases; J trimming: 1 base; junction bases outside the gene matches: 6. The CDR3 sequence is 17 residues long. Germline assignment: CDR1 SGDLS and CDR2 YYNGEE. The CDR3 protein is CASSRTGGAKNTGELFF. In DNA form, the CDR3 reads TGTGCCAGCAGCCGGACAGGGGGCGCGAAGAACACCGGGGAGCTGTTTTTT.

This clone showed up just a few times. V usage is TRBV19 and J usage is TRBJ2-1, with 9 bases aligning to TRBD2. J was trimmed by 9 bases and V by 2 bases; bases with no gene match: 8. There are 15 residues in the CDR3. Germline V lookup: CDR1 LNHDA, CDR2 SQIVND (reference sequence). CDR3: CASSISAGGPTEQFF. The CDR3 DNA reads as TGTGCCAGTAGTATATCCGCGGGGGGGCCTACTGAGCAGTTCTTC.

This clone was recorded only once. V usage is TRBV5-4 and J usage is TRBJ1-2; 7 positions match TRBD1. In germline, CDR1 is SGHNT, CDR2 YYREEE (reference sequence). The CDR3 consists of 14 residues. The V segment lost 5 bases and the J segment 2 bases; nucleotides outside the gene matches: 6. The CDR3 region has the DNA TGTGCCAGCAGGCCTCCGGGACAGAACTATGGCTACACCTTC. Residues: CASRPPGQNYGYTF. The full variable domain, in which reference TRBV5-4 and TRBJ1-2 provide the parts outside the CDR3, is ETGVTQSPTHLIKTRGQQVTLRCSSQSGHNTVSWYQQALGQGPQFIFQYYREEENGRGNFPPRFSGLQFPNYSSELNVNALELDDSALYLCASRPPGQNYGYTFGSGTRLTVV.

The rearrangement joins TRBV6-6 to TRBJ2-1; 8 nucleotides align to TRBD2. Germline CDR1 MNHNY, CDR2 SVGAGI (reference sequence). CDR3 size: 15 residues. With 6 bases clipped from V and 0 bases from J, the junction kept 4 bases outside the gene matches. Here the CDR3 DNA reads TGTGCCAGCAGCTTAAGCGGGAGCTCCTACAATGAGCAGTTCTTC. It codes for CASSLSGSSYNEQFF.

The chain employs TRBV7-2 and TRBJ2-5, with D possibly matching TRBD1 (6 bases). This CDR3 has 17 amino acids. V shed 6 bases and J shed 5 bases, with 25 bases lying between them. The germline V gene has CDR1 SGHTA and CDR2 FQGNSA. For the CDR3, the DNA is TGTGCCAGCAGTGCCAGACAGGCCCTTTTTACGGGGGAGACCCAGTACTTC. This gives the protein CASSARQALFTGETQYF.

The rearrangement links TRBV5-1 to TRBJ2-1; tentatively, D is TRBD2 (5 bases). Trimming took 4 bases from V and 4 from J, leaving 15 bases between them. The CDR3 contains 15 residues. CDR1 is SGHRS and CDR2 is YFSETQ in the germline V gene. In nucleotides, the CDR3 is TGCGCCAGCAGCCCGGTCCTAGCCGATTACAATGAGCAGTTCTTC. It encodes CASSPVLADYNEQFF.

The chain employs TRBV29-1 and TRBJ1-4; 8 bases map to TRBD1. Losses at the gene ends were 3 bases for V and 8 bases for J; bases not matched to a gene: 5. This CDR3 has 13 residues. Germline CDR1 SQVTM, CDR2 ANQGSEA. The CDR3 reads CSVEDRVGEKLFF. The CDR3 nucleotides read TGCAGCGTTGAGGACAGGGTGGGGGAAAAACTGTTTTTT.

This clone was recorded only once. The chain combines TRBV5-1 with TRBJ2-2; D unclear. From germline, CDR1 is SGHRS and CDR2 YFSETQ. V lost 0 bases, J lost 5 bases, and 5 bases lay in between. The CDR3 has 13 residues. Written as DNA, the CDR3 is TGCGCCAGCAGCTTGGACGGGACCGGGGAGCTGTTTTTT. Residues: CASSLDGTGELFF.

The genes are TRBV7-8 and TRBJ2-2; 8 bases map to TRBD2. The J segment lost 1 base and the V segment lost 2 bases, leaving 3 bases of the junction unmatched. The germline gives CDR1 SGHVS, CDR2 FQNEAQ. The CDR3 is made up of 16 amino acids. The CDR3 loop is CASSLRSGGNTGELFF. CDR3 in DNA: TGTGCCAGCAGCTTAAGAAGCGGGGGGAACACCGGGGAGCTGTTTTTT.

The chain recombines TRBV7-9 with TRBJ2-1, with 7 bases that match TRBD1. CDR1 and CDR2 from the germline V gene are SEHNR and FQNEAQ (reference sequence). With 5 bases clipped from V and 10 bases from J, the junction kept 11 bases outside the gene matches. This CDR3 region has 14 residues. The CDR3 is CASSHAQGYWEQFF. The CDR3 DNA is TGTGCCAGCAGCCACGCACAGGGGTATTGGGAGCAGTTCTTC.

The rearrangement uses TRBV28 and TRBJ2-7; 9 bases match TRBD1. Germline loops: CDR1 MDHEN, CDR2 SYDVKM. CDR3 length equals 15 residues. With 6 bases clipped from V and 5 bases from J, the junction kept 11 bases outside the gene matches. The DNA of the CDR3 is TGTGCCAGCAGAGCCTCGGGACAGGGCAAGAACGAGCAGTACTTC. It codes for CASRASGQGKNEQYF.

This chain joins TRBV9 and TRBJ2-3; 7 bases are a match to TRBD1. Trimming at V came to 4 bases and at J to 6 bases, leaving 11 bases not matched to a gene. The CDR3 runs to 15 residues. Per the germline V gene, CDR1 is SGDLS and CDR2 is YYNGEE. The CDR3 coding sequence is TGTGCCAGCAGCACGACAGGGTCCCTCCTGGATACGCAGTATTTT. Encoded protein: CASSTTGSLLDTQYF.

The rearrangement uses TRBV6-4 and TRBJ1-1; weak D call: TRBD1 (6 bases). In germline, CDR1 is MRHNA, CDR2 SNTAGT. This CDR3 region has 13 residues. With 6 bases removed from V and 5 bases from J, the gap between germline ends came to 13 bases. CDR3 protein: CASSQLRGTEAFF. CDR3 nucleotides: TGTGCCAGCAGCCAGCTCAGGGGTACTGAAGCTTTCTTT.